The 8 T cell receptor beta chains given below trace back to one sample, sequenced in a study of T-cell memory formation after mild COVID-19. TCRdb re-analysed the 5' RACE reads in MiXCR, keeping a single row per CDR3 protein. The sample carries approximately 290,000 distinct CDR3 sequences, around 8% recorded once. The specimen was PBMCs or a T cell subset sorted from them (not recorded which). Receptors originate from a man aged 18 to 30 who had mild COVID-19 (a few samples of this study predate the infection). Cell type and time point are not known.

This clonotype has more than one count but fewer than ten. This rearrangement joins TRBV19 to TRBJ2-7; a possible D gene is TRBD1 (7 bases). Germline CDR1 reads LNHDA; CDR2 reads SQIVND (reference sequence). This CDR3 comprises 15 residues. V lost 6 bases, J lost 3 bases, and 18 bases lay in between. CDR3 amino acids: CASSEQGRPFYEQYF. The CDR3 DNA is TGTGCCAGTAGCGAACAGGGGAGGCCCTTCTACGAGCAGTACTTC.

As regards this clonotype: This could be a read error, since a much larger clone is one nucleotide away. This chain joins TRBV11-2 and TRBJ2-3; 11 nucleotides align to TRBD2. The junction had 8 bases not matched to a gene; V was cut back by 5 bases and J by 1 base. Germline CDR1 reads SGHAT; CDR2 reads FQNNGV. The CDR3 consists of 17 residues. CDR3: CASSQGGLAVGTDTQYF. CDR3 coding DNA: TGTGCCAGCAGCCAGGGGGGACTAGCGGTCGGCACAGATACGCAGTATTTT.

The chain has TRBV7-3 and TRBJ2-2; 8 nucleotides align to TRBD1. CDR3 length: 16 amino acids. J gave up 4 bases and V 4 bases, and 8 bases lay outside the gene matches. CDR1 is SGHTA and CDR2 is FQGTGA in the germline V gene. This CDR3 is CASSYGGTGGTGELFF. CDR3 in DNA: TGTGCCAGCAGCTACGGTGGGACAGGTGGCACCGGGGAGCTGTTTTTT.

This clonotype was counted many times. V usage is TRBV12-3 or TRBV12-4 and J usage is TRBJ1-5; D uncertain. The CDR3 covers 12 residues. Trimming removed 6 bases from V and 4 bases from J, with 7 bases in between. The CDR3 sequence: CASSRRNQPQHF. Written as DNA, the CDR3 is TGTGCCAGCAGCCGACGGAATCAGCCCCAGCATTTT.

The chain recombines TRBV14 with TRBJ2-7, with D possibly TRBD2 on 6 matching bases. This CDR3 has 15 residues. Germline V CDR1 and CDR2: SGHDN, FVKESK. V lost 4 bases and J 3 bases, leaving 16 bases between the germline ends. The CDR3 DNA reads TGTGCCAGCAGCCTAGGGACTGCCCGGGGCTACGAGCAGTACGTC. Translation: CASSLGTARGYEQYV.

The chain is built from TRBV6-5 and TRBJ2-5; TRBD1 matches at 7 bases. The CDR3 contains 14 residues. The germline gives CDR1 MNHEY, CDR2 SVGAGI. V was clipped by 6 bases and J by 2 bases; unmatched bases: 6. CDR3: CASRRGTAQETQYF. As DNA, the CDR3 is TGTGCCAGCAGACGAGGGACAGCTCAAGAGACCCAGTACTTC.

V is TRBV5-4 and J is TRBJ2-1; no clear D. V dropped 3 bases and J dropped 0 bases, with 10 bases sitting between them. The V gene's germline CDR1 is SGHNT and CDR2 YYREEE (reference sequence). The CDR3 is made up of 15 amino acids. This chain's CDR3 is CASSSDSGSYNEQFF. DNA of the CDR3: TGTGCCAGCAGCTCCGATTCGGGCTCCTACAATGAGCAGTTCTTC.

This rearrangement joins TRBV27 to TRBJ2-1; 9 bases fit TRBD2. The CDR3 extends over 18 amino acids. The J segment lost 4 bases and the V segment lost 7 bases, leaving 17 bases of the junction unmatched. CDR1 is MNHEY and CDR2 is SMNVEV in the germline V gene (reference sequence). The CDR3 loop reads CASKDADAGTSKYNEQFF. DNA of the CDR3: TGTGCCAGCAAGGATGCCGACGCCGGGACTAGCAAGTACAATGAGCAGTTCTTC.